The rows below give T cell receptor beta chains drawn from one sample of a study of cytomegalovirus exposure and HLA in healthy donors. Data came from immunoSEQ multiplex PCR; TCRdb stores just in-frame clones and leaves some out. The table records approximately 110,000 clones, 85% to 90% of them present only once. The sequencing input was PBMCs. The receptors derive from a young woman in good health and CMV-seropositive. The CDR3 runs from the conserved cysteine through the conserved F or W. The D gene is left open where the match is weak. Clone size is stated in some rows and not others, as once, few, many or a class when expanded.

cdr3_length	d_call	clone_size	j_call	v_call	cdr3_nt	cdr3_aa
15	TRBD1	-	TRBJ1-2	TRBV5-1	TGCGCCAGCAGCCTCGACGGACAGGGCCTCTATGGCTACACCTTC	CASSLDGQGLYGYTF
22	TRBD1	once	TRBJ2-3	TRBV10-2	TGCGCCAGCAGTGATCCCCCCGGTGTCACGGCCACAACAGGGGGCGGAACAGATACGCAGTATTTT	CASSDPPGVTATTGGGTDTQYF
15	-	-	TRBJ1-6	TRBV27	TGTGCCAGCAGTTTATTTCAGGGGACGAGATCACCCCTCCACTTT	CASSLFQGTRSPLHF
14	TRBD1	few	TRBJ2-3	TRBV19	TGTGCCAGCTCGGACAGGGGGCTAACAGATACGCAGTATTTT	CASSDRGLTDTQYF
14	TRBD1	-	TRBJ1-5	TRBV16	TGTGCCAGCAGCTCAGGGGGGAGCAATCAGCCCCAGCATTTT	CASSSGGSNQPQHF
15	TRBD2	-	TRBJ2-1	TRBV5-1	TGCGCCAGCAGCTGGACTAGCGGGAGAACCAATGAGCAGTTCTTC	CASSWTSGRTNEQFF
10	-	-	TRBJ1-1	TRBV30	TGTGCCTGGATTTCGACGGGGGCTTTCTTT	CAWISTGAFF
15	TRBD2	-	TRBJ2-1	TRBV13	TGTGCCAGCAGGTTCCGGACTAGCGGGTACAATGAGCAGTTCTTC	CASRFRTSGYNEQFF
11	-	few	TRBJ2-7	TRBV14	TGTGCCAGCAGCCTCGCCTACGAGCAGTACTTC	CASSLAYEQYF
15	TRBD1	-	TRBJ1-4	TRBV9	TGTGCCAGCAGCGTAGAGGGGACAGGGGTCGAAAAACTGTTTTTT	CASSVEGTGVEKLFF
12	-	-	TRBJ2-7	TRBV19	TGTGCCAGTAGTAGGGCCCCTTACGAGCAGTACTTC	CASSRAPYEQYF
18	TRBD1	-	TRBJ1-5	TRBV27	TGTGCCAGCAGTTGGCCCCGGGACAGGAACTATAGCAATCAGCCCCAGCATTTT	CASSWPRDRNYSNQPQHF
13	-	-	TRBJ2-3	TRBV2	TGTGCCAGGGCGGGGAGAGGCACAGATACGCAGTATTTT	CARAGRGTDTQYF
16	-	once	TRBJ1-2	TRBV19	TGTGCCAGTGCCGCTGGGGGGGGGCTTACCTCCTATGGCTACACCTTC	CASAAGGGLTSYGYTF
17	-	-	TRBJ2-1	TRBV5-1	TGCGCCAGCAGCTTGGGTCTAGCAGTCGCAGCCTACAATGAGCAGTTCTTC	CASSLGLAVAAYNEQFF
13	TRBD1	-	TRBJ1-2	TRBV9	TGTGCCAGCAGTAAGGACAGGGACCGGGGCTACACCTTC	CASSKDRDRGYTF
14	TRBD1	once	TRBJ2-7	TRBV19	TGTGCCAGTAATCACCGGGACAGGGTCCACGAGCAGTACTTC	CASNHRDRVHEQYF
14	-	once	TRBJ1-1	TRBV28	TGTGCCAGCAGTTTCCTACAGGAGAACACTGAAGCTTTCTTT	CASSFLQENTEAFF
14	-	once	TRBJ1-2	TRBV5-1	TGCGCCAGCAGCTTGGCAGGCGGGGTCTATGGCTACACCTTC	CASSLAGGVYGYTF
16	TRBD1	once	TRBJ2-7	TRBV19	TGTGCCAGTAGTATATCTCCGGGGGAGACAGGGGTCGAGCAGTACTTC	CASSISPGETGVEQYF
13	-	-	TRBJ1-1	TRBV6-5	TGTGCCAGCACCGCGGGTCTAGGCACTGAAGCTTTCTTT	CASTAGLGTEAFF
15	TRBD1	once	TRBJ1-5	TRBV6-1	TGTGCCAGCAGTGGGGACAGGGAGTACCATAAGCCCCAGCATTTT	CASSGDREYHKPQHF